The sequence of this TCR beta chain was determined in a study of T cell repertoires in cytomegalovirus infection. V lost 4 bases to trimming and J lost 5 bases, with 14 bases between them. The CDR3 is 14 amino acids. The germline CDR1 and CDR2 sequences are WNHNN and SYGVQD (reference sequence). TCRdb processed the reads anew with MiXCR; each CDR3 protein has one entry. The profile shows some 500,000 distinct CDR3 sequences, over 35% of them singletons. In the case of this clonotype: Its antigen is as yet unknown.

General study findings and limits: Carriage of CMV together with the relevant HLA was identifiable through cumulative public TCR beta family frequency.

The rearrangement uses TRBV10-1 and TRBJ2-5, with TRBD2 as a possible D gene (5 bases). This receptor was obtained from a human donor in good health (CMV status not recorded). Some clones in this sample may be carry-over from other donors' samples. The sample was cultured PBMCs, taken from culture after CMV antigen stimulation. The CDR3 loop reads CASSAGWETETQYF. The CDR3 nucleotides are TGCGCCAGCAGTGCCGGGTGGGAGACCGAGACCCAGTACTTC.